This TCR beta chain was retrieved from a study of blood T cells in healthy people across ages. Study-wide results and caveats: Lack of knowledge of donor CMV status possibly confounded expanded clonotype changes.

Comment on this clonotype: Its antigen is not identified.

A sample-barcoded 5' primer and a J-beta primer mix were used in a second PCR of roughly 7 to 11 cycles. A template-switch adaptor with 12 random nucleotides tagged each cDNA molecule. MiXCR, run by TCRdb on the 5' RACE reads, gives a single entry per CDR3 protein. The table records over 1.5 million distinct CDR3 sequences, just under 50% of them present only once. The CDR3 covers 11 residues. The germline V and J ends were trimmed by 6 bases and 6 bases, with 8 bases remaining between them. Germline V gene sequence: CDR1 SEHNR, CDR2 FQNEAQ (reference sequence). Sequencing was performed on blood. The V call is TRBV7-9, the J call TRBJ1-1; D is undetermined. This TCR came from a woman between 40 and 55 years old in good health. The CDR3 protein is CASREFAEAFF. The CDR3 coding sequence is TGTGCCAGCAGGGAGTTTGCTGAAGCTTTCTTT. Drawing the rest from reference TRBV7-9 and TRBJ1-1, the complete variable domain is DTGVSQNPRHKITKRGQNVTFRCDPISEHNRLYWYRQTLGQGPEFLTYFQNEAQLEKSRLLSDRFSAERPKGSFSTLEIQRTEQGDSAMYLCASREFAEAFFGQGTRLTVV.